Shown below are 13 T cell receptor beta chains from a single sample sequenced in a study of blood T cell repertoires in COVID-19. Profiling relied on immunoSEQ multiplex PCR, and the TCRdb table lists in-frame clones only, not all of them. The sample has 75,000 to 100,000 clones; approximately 88% are singletons. Sequencing used peripheral blood. All receptors come from a man between 65 and 85 years old with acute or convalescent COVID-19.

This clone showed up just a few times. Other DNA sequences within the sample encode an identical CDR3. The gene calls are TRBV5-1 and TRBJ1-2, with 10 bases aligning to TRBD1. This CDR3 has 13 amino acids. After removal of 4 bases from V and 5 bases from J, the junction contained 2 bases not matched to a gene. CDR1 and CDR2 (germline): SGHRS, YFSETQ. CDR3: CASSAGQGYGYTF. The CDR3 DNA sequence: TGCGCCAGCAGCGCGGGACAGGGGTATGGCTACACCTTC.

The CDR3 DNA reads TGCAGTGCTAGGACGACGGGGCCCCTCCACTTT. The encoded protein is CSARTTGPLHF. The chain employs TRBV20-1 and TRBJ1-6; D gene ambiguous. Trimming removed 3 bases at V and 13 bases at J, with 10 bases between. Germline-derived CDR1 and CDR2 are DFQATT and SNEGSKA (reference sequence). The CDR3 loop spans 11 amino acids.

Written as DNA, the CDR3 is TGTGCCAGCAGCAAGACAGGGGGGGATCAGCCCCAGCATTTT. Its protein is CASSKTGGDQPQHF. The V and J genes are TRBV5-6 and TRBJ1-5; TRBD1 agrees at 9 bases. This CDR3 region has 14 residues. Germline trimming cut 4 bases from V and 5 bases from J; bases unmatched to any gene: 4. The germline gives CDR1 SGHDT, CDR2 YYEEEE.

The gene calls are TRBV29-1 and TRBJ2-5; D might be TRBD2 (6 bases). Germline loops: CDR1 SQVTM, CDR2 ANQGSEA. This CDR3 has 11 residues. The V end was cut by 4 bases, the J end by 5 bases, with 8 bases between. The CDR3 region has the DNA TGCAGCGTTGGGGAGGTGGAGACCCAGTACTTC. Protein: CSVGEVETQYF.

The J gene is TRBJ2-2, the V gene TRBV30; D perhaps matches TRBD1 (6 bases). The V end lost 0 bases, the J end lost 6 bases, and 8 bases lay between the germline ends. From germline, CDR1 is GTSNPN and CDR2 SVGIG (reference sequence). The CDR3 has 13 residues. CDR3: CAWSVGGPGELFF. CDR3 nucleotide sequence: TGTGCCTGGAGTGTAGGGGGACCCGGGGAGCTGTTTTTT.

This rearrangement joins TRBV11-2 to TRBJ1-2, with D uncertain. Trimming cost V 2 bases and J 5 bases, with 9 bases left between them. This CDR3 comprises 13 residues. Germline CDR1 and CDR2: SGHAT and FQNNGV. CDR3 region: CASSLSTTYGYTF. The CDR3 region has the DNA TGTGCCAGCAGCTTAAGCACGACTTATGGCTACACCTTC.

This chain's CDR3 is CASKSGSLGDEQFF. The DNA for the CDR3 is TGTGCCAGTAAAAGCGGGAGCCTCGGGGATGAGCAGTTCTTC. The V call is TRBV27, the J call TRBJ2-1; 8 bases map to TRBD2. CDR3 length equals 14 residues. The ends lost 9 bases at V and 8 bases at J; junction bases unmatched: 12. Per germline, CDR1 MNHEY and CDR2 SMNVEV (reference sequence).

This sequence joins TRBV11-3 and TRBJ2-7; 7 bases are shared with TRBD2. The CDR3 loop spans 13 amino acids. The trim removed 8 bases at V and 6 bases at J, leaving 10 bases unmatched. Germline assignment: CDR1 SGHNT and CDR2 YENEEA. CDR3 residues: CASSRDYLSEQYF. CDR3 nucleotide sequence: TGTGCCAGCTCTCGGGACTATCTCTCCGAGCAGTACTTC.

The J gene is TRBJ2-1, the V gene TRBV6-2 or TRBV6-3, with no clear D. Trimming pared 2 bases from V and 2 bases from J, leaving 13 bases between. The germline gives CDR1 MNHEY, CDR2 SVGEGT. The CDR3 has 16 residues. The CDR3 here is CASSYPYYTPYNEQFF. The CDR3 nucleotides read TGTGCCAGCAGTTACCCTTACTACACACCCTACAATGAGCAGTTCTTC.

V and J are TRBV5-1 and TRBJ1-1; D remains ambiguous. Between the trimmed V and J ends, which lost 1 base and 2 bases, there was a span of 12 bases. The CDR3 contains 15 residues. Germline CDR1 is SGHRS and CDR2 is YFSETQ. CDR3 region: CASSLTARKNTEAFF. In nucleotides, the CDR3 is TGCGCCAGCAGCTTGACCGCCAGAAAAAACACTGAAGCTTTCTTT.

The CDR3 bases are TGTGCCAGCAGCCCCGGGTGGGGGCGAACCTACGAGCAGTACTTC. This translates into CASSPGWGRTYEQYF. The V call is TRBV11-2, the J call TRBJ2-7; possibly TRBD1 for D (6 bases). CDR1 is SGHAT, CDR2 FQNNGV, per germline. V lost 5 bases, J lost 2 bases, and 16 bases lay in between. This CDR3 is built from 15 residues.

The gene calls are TRBV11-2 and TRBJ2-3, with a tentative D call TRBD1 (6 bases). From germline, CDR1 is SGHAT and CDR2 FQNNGV. CDR3 length equals 13 residues. Trimming removed 8 bases from V and 2 bases from J, with 11 bases in between. For the CDR3, the DNA is TGTGCCAGCTCCCCAGGGGCCACAGATACGCAGTATTTT. Protein product: CASSPGATDTQYF.

The CDR3 DNA reads as TGTGCCAGCAAGACTTCCTTAAGCTCCTACGAGCAGTACTTC. Protein: CASKTSLSSYEQYF. This chain joins TRBV7-2 and TRBJ2-7, with unresolved D. The V and J ends lost 7 bases and 0 bases respectively, with 13 bases between them. Germline V gives CDR1 SGHTA, CDR2 FQGNSA. The CDR3 is made up of 14 amino acids.